The following is a TCR beta chain sequence with its context. In the authors' methods: Nucleated cell counts were estimated from reference gene primer amplification. Using immunoSEQ multiplex PCR, the repertoire was profiled, and TCRdb retains in-frame clones only, with some absent. That table furnishes V, J and clone size, whereas the DNA furnished D and trimming. Counted here are about 260,000 clones, 75% to 90% occurring once; the ten biggest clones make up 3% to 4.5%. This sample was taken from a study of blood T cell repertoires in COVID-19. In the study overall: Acute and convalescent COVID-19 specimens originated in the United States, Italy and Spain. T cells, B-cell-depleted T cells, or PBMCs provided the cDNA or gDNA that served as material.

Per the germline V gene, CDR1 is WNHNN and CDR2 is SYGVQD (reference sequence). This CDR3 is 16 amino acids long. Losses at the gene ends were 0 bases for V and 3 bases for J; bases not matched to a gene: 5. Sequencing used peripheral blood. This clonotype was sampled from a woman aged 40 to 50 with acute or convalescent COVID-19. The chain combines TRBV10-1 with TRBJ2-3; 8 positions match TRBD2. The CDR3 nucleotides are TGCGCCAGCAGTGAGTCGACTAGCGCTAGGACAGATACGCAGTATTTT. Translated: CASSESTSARTDTQYF.